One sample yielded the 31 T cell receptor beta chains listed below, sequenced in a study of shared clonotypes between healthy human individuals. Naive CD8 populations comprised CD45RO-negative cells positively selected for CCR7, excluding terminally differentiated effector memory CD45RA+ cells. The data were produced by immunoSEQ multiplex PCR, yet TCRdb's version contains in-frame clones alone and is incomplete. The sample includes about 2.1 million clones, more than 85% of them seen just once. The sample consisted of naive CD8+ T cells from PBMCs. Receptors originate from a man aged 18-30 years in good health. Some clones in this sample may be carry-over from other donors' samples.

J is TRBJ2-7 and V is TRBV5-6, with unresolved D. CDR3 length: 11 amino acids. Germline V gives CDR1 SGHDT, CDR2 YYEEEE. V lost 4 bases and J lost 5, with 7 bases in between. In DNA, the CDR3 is TGTGCCAGCAGCGCCTCGGACGAGCAGTACTTC. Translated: CASSASDEQYF.

The CDR3 sequence is CASSPGLAEDNEQFF. Written as DNA, the CDR3 is TGTGCCAGCAGCCCGGGACTAGCGGAGGACAATGAGCAGTTCTTC. This chain uses TRBV5-4 with TRBJ2-1; TRBD2 aligns across 11 bases. The CDR3 runs to 15 residues. Germline V gene lookup returns CDR1 SGHNT and CDR2 YYREEE (reference sequence). Trimming removed 4 bases from V and 5 bases from J; junction bases left unmatched: 5.

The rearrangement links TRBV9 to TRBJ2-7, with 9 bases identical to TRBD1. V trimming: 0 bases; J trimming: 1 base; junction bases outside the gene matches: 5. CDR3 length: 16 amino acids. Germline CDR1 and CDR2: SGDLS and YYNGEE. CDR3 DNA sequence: TGTGCCAGCAGCGTAGCGGGGACAGGGTCGTCCTACGAGCAGTACTTC. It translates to CASSVAGTGSSYEQYF. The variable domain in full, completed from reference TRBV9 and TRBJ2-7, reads DSGVTQTPKHLITATGQRVTLRCSPRSGDLSVYWYQQSLDQGLQFLIQYYNGEERAKGNILERFSAQQFPDLHSELNLSSLELGDSALYFCASSVAGTGSSYEQYFGPGTRLTVT.

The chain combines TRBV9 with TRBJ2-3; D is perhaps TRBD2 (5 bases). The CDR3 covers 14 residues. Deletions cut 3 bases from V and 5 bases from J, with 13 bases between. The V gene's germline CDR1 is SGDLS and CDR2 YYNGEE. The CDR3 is CASSGTTRGDTQYF. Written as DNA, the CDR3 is TGTGCCAGCAGCGGAACTACCCGGGGAGATACGCAGTATTTT.

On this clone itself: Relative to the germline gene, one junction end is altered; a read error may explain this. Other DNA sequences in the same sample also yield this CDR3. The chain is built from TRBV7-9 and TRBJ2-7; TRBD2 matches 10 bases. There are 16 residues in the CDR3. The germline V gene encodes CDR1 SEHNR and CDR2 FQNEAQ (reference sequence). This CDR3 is CASQAASGRFYYEQYF. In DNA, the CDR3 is TGCGCCAGCCAGGCGGCTAGCGGGAGATTTTACTACGAGCAGTACTTC. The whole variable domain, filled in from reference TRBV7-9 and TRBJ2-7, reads DTGVSQNPRHKITKRGQNVTFRCDPISEHNRLYWYRQTLGQGPEFLTYFQNEAQLEKSRLLSDRFSAERPKGSFSTLEIQRTEQGDSAMYLCASQAASGRFYYEQYFGPGTRLTVT.

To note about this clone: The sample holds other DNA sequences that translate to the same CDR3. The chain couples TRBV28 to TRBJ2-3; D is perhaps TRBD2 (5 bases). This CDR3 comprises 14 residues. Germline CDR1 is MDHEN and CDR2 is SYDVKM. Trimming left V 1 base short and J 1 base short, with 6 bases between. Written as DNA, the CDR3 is TGTGCCAGCAGTTTATTGCGGGGCACAGATACGCAGTATTTT. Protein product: CASSLLRGTDTQYF.

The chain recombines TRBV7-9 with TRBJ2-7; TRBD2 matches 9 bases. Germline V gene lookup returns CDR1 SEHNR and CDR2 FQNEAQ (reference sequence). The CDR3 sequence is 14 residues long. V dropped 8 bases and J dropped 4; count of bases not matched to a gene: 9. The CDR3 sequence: CASEAGGPGYEQYF. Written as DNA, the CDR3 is TGTGCCAGCGAGGCGGGAGGGCCTGGGTACGAGCAGTACTTC.

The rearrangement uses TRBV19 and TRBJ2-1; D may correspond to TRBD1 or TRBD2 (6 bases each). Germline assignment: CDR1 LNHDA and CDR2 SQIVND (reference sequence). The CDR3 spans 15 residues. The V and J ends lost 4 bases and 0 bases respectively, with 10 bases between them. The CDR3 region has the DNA TGTGCCAGTAGTAGGGGGGCGGGCTCCTACAATGAGCAGTTCTTC. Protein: CASSRGAGSYNEQFF.

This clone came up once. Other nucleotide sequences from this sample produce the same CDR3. CDR3 sequence reads: CASSLGGETYEQYF. Here the CDR3 DNA reads TGTGCCAGCAGTCTGGGGGGGGAGACCTACGAGCAGTACTTC. V and J are TRBV27 and TRBJ2-7, with 7 nucleotides matching TRBD2. The CDR3 covers 14 residues. V trimming: 5 bases; J trimming: 2 bases; junction bases outside the gene matches: 6. Germline CDR1 is MNHEY and CDR2 is SMNVEV (reference sequence).

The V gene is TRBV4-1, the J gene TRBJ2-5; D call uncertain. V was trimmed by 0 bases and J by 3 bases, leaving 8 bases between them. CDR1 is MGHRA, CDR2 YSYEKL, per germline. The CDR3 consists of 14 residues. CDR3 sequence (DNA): TGCGCCAGCAGCCAAGAGGGTAGGGAAGAGACCCAGTACTTC. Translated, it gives CASSQEGREETQYF.

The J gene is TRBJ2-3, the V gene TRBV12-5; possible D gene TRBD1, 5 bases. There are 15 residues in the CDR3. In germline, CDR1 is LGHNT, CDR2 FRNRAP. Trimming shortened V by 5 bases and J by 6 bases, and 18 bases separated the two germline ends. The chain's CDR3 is CASGEGVLSPDTQYF. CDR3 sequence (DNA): TGTGCTAGTGGTGAAGGGGTTTTATCCCCCGATACGCAGTATTTT.

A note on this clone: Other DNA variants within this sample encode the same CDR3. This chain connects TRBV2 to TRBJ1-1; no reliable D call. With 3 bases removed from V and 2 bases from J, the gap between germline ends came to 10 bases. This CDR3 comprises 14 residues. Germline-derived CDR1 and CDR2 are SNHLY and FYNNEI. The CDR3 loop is CASSEGRPNTEAFF. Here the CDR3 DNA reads TGTGCCAGCAGTGAGGGAAGACCTAACACTGAAGCTTTCTTT.

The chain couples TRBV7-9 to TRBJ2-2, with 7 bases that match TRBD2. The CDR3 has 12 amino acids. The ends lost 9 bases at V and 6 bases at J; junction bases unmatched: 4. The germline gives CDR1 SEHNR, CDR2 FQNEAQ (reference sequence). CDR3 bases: TGTGCCAGATTAGGGAGGGCCGGGGAGCTGTTTTTT. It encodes CARLGRAGELFF.

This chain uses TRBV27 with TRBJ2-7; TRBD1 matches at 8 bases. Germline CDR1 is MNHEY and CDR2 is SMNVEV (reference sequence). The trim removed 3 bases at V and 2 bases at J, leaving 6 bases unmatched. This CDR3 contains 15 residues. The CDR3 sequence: CASSFQGQGTYEQYF. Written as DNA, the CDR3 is TGTGCCAGCAGTTTTCAAGGACAGGGCACCTACGAGCAGTACTTC.

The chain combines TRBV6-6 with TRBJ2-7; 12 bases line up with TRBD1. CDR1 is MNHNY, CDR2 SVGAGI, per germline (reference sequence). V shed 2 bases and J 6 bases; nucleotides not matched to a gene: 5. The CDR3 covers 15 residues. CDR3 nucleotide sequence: TGTGCCAGCAGTTACCTGGGACAGGGGGCAAGCGAGCAGTACTTC. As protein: CASSYLGQGASEQYF.

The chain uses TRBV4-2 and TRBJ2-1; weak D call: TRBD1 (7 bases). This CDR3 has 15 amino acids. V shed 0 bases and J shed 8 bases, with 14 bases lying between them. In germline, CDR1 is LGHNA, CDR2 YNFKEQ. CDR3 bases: TGTGCCAGCAGCCAAGAGGGCAGGGGGGTCGATGAGCAGTTCTTC. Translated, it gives CASSQEGRGVDEQFF.

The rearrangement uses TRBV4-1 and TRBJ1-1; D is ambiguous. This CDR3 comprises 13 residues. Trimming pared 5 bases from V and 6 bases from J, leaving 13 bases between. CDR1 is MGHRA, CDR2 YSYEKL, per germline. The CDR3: CASSLDMGAEAFF. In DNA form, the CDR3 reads TGCGCCAGCAGCTTAGACATGGGTGCTGAAGCTTTCTTT.

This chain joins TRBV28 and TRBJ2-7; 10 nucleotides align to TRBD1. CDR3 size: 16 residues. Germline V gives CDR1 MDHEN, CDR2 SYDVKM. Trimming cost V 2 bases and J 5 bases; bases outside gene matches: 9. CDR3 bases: TGTGCCAGCAGTTTACTGACTGGGGGGACAGGGGACGAGCAGTACTTC. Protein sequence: CASSLLTGGTGDEQYF.

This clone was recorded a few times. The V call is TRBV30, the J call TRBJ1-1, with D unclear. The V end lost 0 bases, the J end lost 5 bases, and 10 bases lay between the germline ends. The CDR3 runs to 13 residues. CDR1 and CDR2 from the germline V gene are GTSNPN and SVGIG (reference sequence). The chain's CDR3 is CAWSVREITEAFF. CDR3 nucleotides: TGTGCCTGGAGTGTAAGAGAGATAACTGAAGCTTTCTTT. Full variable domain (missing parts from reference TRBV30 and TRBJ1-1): SQTIHQWPATLVQPVGSPLSLECTVEGTSNPNLYWYRQAAGRGLQLLFYSVGIGQISSEVPQNLSASRPQDRQFILSSKKLLLSDSGFYLCAWSVREITEAFFGQGTRLTVV.

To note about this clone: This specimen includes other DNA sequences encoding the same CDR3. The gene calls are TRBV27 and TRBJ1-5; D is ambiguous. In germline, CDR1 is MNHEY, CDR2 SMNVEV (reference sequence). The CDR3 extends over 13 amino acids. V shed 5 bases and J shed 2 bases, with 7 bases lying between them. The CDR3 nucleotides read TGTGCCAGCAGTCCGAGGGGCAATCAGCCCCAGCATTTT. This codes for CASSPRGNQPQHF.

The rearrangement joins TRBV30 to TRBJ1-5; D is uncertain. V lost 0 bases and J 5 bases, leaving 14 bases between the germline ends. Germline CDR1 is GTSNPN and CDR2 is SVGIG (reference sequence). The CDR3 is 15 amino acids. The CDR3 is CAWSVLRGRDQPQHF. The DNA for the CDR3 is TGTGCCTGGAGTGTACTAAGAGGGCGTGATCAGCCCCAGCATTTT. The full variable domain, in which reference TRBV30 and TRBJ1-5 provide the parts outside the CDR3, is SQTIHQWPATLVQPVGSPLSLECTVEGTSNPNLYWYRQAAGRGLQLLFYSVGIGQISSEVPQNLSASRPQDRQFILSSKKLLLSDSGFYLCAWSVLRGRDQPQHFGDGTRLSIL.

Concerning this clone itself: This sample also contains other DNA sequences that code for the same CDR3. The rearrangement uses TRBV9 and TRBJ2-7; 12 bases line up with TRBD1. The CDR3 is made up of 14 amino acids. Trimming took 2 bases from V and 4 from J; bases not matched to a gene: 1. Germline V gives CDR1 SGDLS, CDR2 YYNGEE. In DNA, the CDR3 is TGTGCCAGCAGCGTGGGACAGGGGGCTTACGAGCAGTACTTC. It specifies CASSVGQGAYEQYF. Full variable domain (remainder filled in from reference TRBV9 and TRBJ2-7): DSGVTQTPKHLITATGQRVTLRCSPRSGDLSVYWYQQSLDQGLQFLIQYYNGEERAKGNILERFSAQQFPDLHSELNLSSLELGDSALYFCASSVGQGAYEQYFGPGTRLTVT.

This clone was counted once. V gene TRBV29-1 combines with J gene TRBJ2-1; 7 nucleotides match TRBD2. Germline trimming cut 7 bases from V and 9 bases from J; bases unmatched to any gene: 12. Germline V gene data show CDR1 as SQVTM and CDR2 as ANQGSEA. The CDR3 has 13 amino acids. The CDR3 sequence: CSANGGGRPEQFF. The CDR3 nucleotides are TGCAGCGCCAACGGCGGGGGACGCCCTGAGCAGTTCTTC.

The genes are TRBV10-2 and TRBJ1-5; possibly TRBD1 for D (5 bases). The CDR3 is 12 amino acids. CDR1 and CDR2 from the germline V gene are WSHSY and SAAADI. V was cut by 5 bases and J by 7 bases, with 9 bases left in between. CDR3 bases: TGCGCCAGCAGTCCGACAGACCAGCCCCAGCATTTT. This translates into CASSPTDQPQHF.

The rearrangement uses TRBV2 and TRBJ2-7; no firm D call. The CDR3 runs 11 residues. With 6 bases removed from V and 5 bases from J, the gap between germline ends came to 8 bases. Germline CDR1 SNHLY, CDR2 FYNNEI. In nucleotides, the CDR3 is TGTGCCAGCAGGGAGAAGCACGAGCAGTACTTC. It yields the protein CASREKHEQYF. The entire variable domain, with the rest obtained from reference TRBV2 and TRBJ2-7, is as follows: EPEVTQTPSHQVTQMGQEVILRCVPISNHLYFYWYRQILGQKVEFLVSFYNNEISEKSEIFDDQFSVERPDGSNFTLKIRSTKLEDSAMYFCASREKHEQYFGPGTRLTVT.

CDR3 DNA sequence: TGTGCCTGGGGACTGGGAACTGAAGCTTTCTTT. Translated: CAWGLGTEAFF. The chain links TRBV30 to TRBJ1-1; D remains ambiguous. Germline V CDR1 and CDR2: GTSNPN, SVGIG (reference sequence). The V end lost 5 bases, the J end lost 5 bases, and 9 bases lay between the germline ends. The CDR3 is 11 residues long.

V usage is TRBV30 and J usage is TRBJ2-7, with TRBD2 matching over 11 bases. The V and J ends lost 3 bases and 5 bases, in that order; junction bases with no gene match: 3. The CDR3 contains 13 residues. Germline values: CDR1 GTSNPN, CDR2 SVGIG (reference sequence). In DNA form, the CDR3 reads TGTGCCTGGAGACTAGCGGGAGACCACGAGCAGTACTTC. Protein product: CAWRLAGDHEQYF.

Written as DNA, the CDR3 is TGTGCCAGTAGTATCTTAGGGCTAGCGGGAGTGGGACAAGAGACCCAGTACTTC. It is translated as CASSILGLAGVGQETQYF. This sequence joins TRBV19 and TRBJ2-5, with 10 nucleotides matching TRBD2. The CDR3 contains 18 residues. Trimming at V came to 3 bases and at J to 2 bases, leaving 12 bases not matched to a gene. Germline V gene lookup returns CDR1 LNHDA and CDR2 SQIVND (reference sequence).

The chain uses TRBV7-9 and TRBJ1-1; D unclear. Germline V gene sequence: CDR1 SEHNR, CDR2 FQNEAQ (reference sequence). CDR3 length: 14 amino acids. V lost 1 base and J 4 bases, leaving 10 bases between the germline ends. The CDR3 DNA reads TGTGCCAGCAGCTTAGTGCGGAGATCCACTGAAGCTTTCTTT. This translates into CASSLVRRSTEAFF.

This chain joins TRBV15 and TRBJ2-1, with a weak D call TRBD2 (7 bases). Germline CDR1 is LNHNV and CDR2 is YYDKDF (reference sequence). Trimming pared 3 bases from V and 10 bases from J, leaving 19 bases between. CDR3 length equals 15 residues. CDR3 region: CATSRGAGAGGEQFF. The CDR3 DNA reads TGTGCCACCAGCAGGGGGGCGGGAGCGGGCGGGGAGCAGTTCTTC.

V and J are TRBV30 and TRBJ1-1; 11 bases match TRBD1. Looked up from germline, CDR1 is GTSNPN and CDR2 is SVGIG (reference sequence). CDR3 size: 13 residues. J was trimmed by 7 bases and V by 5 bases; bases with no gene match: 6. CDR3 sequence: CAWAKGQGDEAFF. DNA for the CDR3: TGTGCCTGGGCAAAGGGACAGGGGGATGAAGCTTTCTTT.